A selection of T cell receptor beta chains follows, all from one sample in a study of T cell responses to AZD1222 COVID-19 vaccine. The method was immunoSEQ multiplex PCR; TCRdb's version includes in-frame clones alone and lacks a portion of them. Among some 150,000 clones listed, roughly 88% were seen once. The sequences come from peripheral blood, collected 28 days after the second AZD1222 dose. The source of these receptors is an adult who received the AZD1222 COVID-19 vaccine. Both conserved end residues are part of each CDR3. D genes are given only for firm matches. Some rows mark clone size as missing; the rest say once, few, many or name a class of expanded clone.

J,size,V,D,CDR3,DNA
TRBJ2-1,NA,TRBV18,NA,CASSPLTSGQVSSYNEQFF,TGTGCCAGCTCACCATTAACGAGCGGCCAAGTCAGCTCCTACAATGAGCAGTTCTTC
TRBJ1-2,NA,TRBV6-2/TRBV6-3,TRBD1,CASSLIEDRSNYGYTF,TGTGCCAGCAGTCTAATCGAGGACAGGAGCAACTATGGCTACACCTTC
TRBJ2-7,few,TRBV27,NA,CASRILDESHEQYF,TGTGCCAGCAGGATTTTGGATGAGTCACACGAGCAGTACTTC
TRBJ1-2,NA,TRBV4-3,NA,CASSQEALWGYTF,TGCGCCAGCAGCCAAGAAGCCCTCTGGGGCTACACCTTC
TRBJ1-1,NA,TRBV6-5,NA,CASSYVSGNTEAFF,TGTGCCAGCAGTTACGTTTCGGGGAACACTGAAGCTTTCTTT
TRBJ1-2,few,TRBV28,NA,CASTIPGNDYGYTF,TGTGCCAGCACTATCCCAGGGAATGACTATGGCTACACCTTC
TRBJ2-2,NA,TRBV6-6,NA,CASRTPDGELFF,TGTGCCAGCAGAACTCCCGACGGGGAGCTGTTTTTT
TRBJ2-5,NA,TRBV19,NA,CASSIRVHASTQYF,TGTGCCAGTAGTATAAGGGTCCACGCAAGCACCCAGTACTTC
TRBJ1-2,NA,TRBV29-1,TRBD1,CSANRDRVYTF,TGCAGCGCCAACCGGGACAGGGTCTACACCTTC
TRBJ1-2,NA,TRBV6-1,NA,CASSDSGSGGYTF,TGTGCCAGCAGTGATTCTGGTTCGGGGGGCTACACCTTC
TRBJ1-2,NA,TRBV6-5,NA,CASRAPGLPHDYTF,TGTGCCAGCAGGGCCCCCGGACTTCCCCATGACTACACCTTC
TRBJ1-1,NA,TRBV7-9,NA,CASSAWVLNTEAFF,TGTGCCAGCAGCGCGTGGGTTCTTAACACTGAAGCTTTCTTT
TRBJ1-6,NA,TRBV2,TRBD1,CASRLDRNNSPLHF,TGTGCCAGCAGATTGGACAGGAATAATTCACCCCTCCACTTT
TRBJ2-1,NA,TRBV7-9,TRBD1,CASSLGGTGYNEQFF,TGTGCCAGCAGCTTAGGTGGGACAGGCTACAATGAGCAGTTCTTC
TRBJ2-1,NA,TRBV7-3,NA,CASSLGSGSYNEQFF,TGTGCCAGCAGCTTAGGGAGCGGATCCTACAATGAGCAGTTCTTC
TRBJ1-5,NA,TRBV6-5,NA,CASRGQNSNQPQHF,TGTGCCAGCCGGGGGCAGAATAGCAATCAGCCCCAGCATTTT
TRBJ2-1,NA,TRBV30,NA,CAWTGTPGTNEQFF,TGTGCCTGGACCGGGACGCCGGGGACGAATGAGCAGTTCTTC
TRBJ2-3,NA,TRBV2,NA,CASSVRTDTQYF,TGTGCCAGCAGTGTGCGGACAGATACGCAGTATTTT
TRBJ1-5,NA,TRBV7-2,TRBD1,CASSFRQGDQPQHF,TGTGCCAGCAGCTTTAGACAGGGCGATCAGCCCCAGCATTTT
TRBJ1-2,NA,TRBV12-3/TRBV12-4,NA,CASSPYGGYGYTF,TGTGCCAGCAGTCCCTACGGGGGGTATGGCTACACCTTC
TRBJ1-5,NA,TRBV27,TRBD1,CASSLTGINQPQHF,TGTGCCAGCAGTTTGACAGGGATCAATCAGCCCCAGCATTTT
TRBJ1-2,NA,TRBV5-1,TRBD1,CASSRSRQGDYGYTF,TGCGCCAGCAGCAGATCGCGACAGGGGGACTATGGCTACACCTTC
TRBJ1-1,NA,TRBV7-9,NA,CASSLVTGRDTEAFF,TGTGCCAGCAGCTTAGTCACAGGGAGGGACACTGAAGCTTTCTTT
TRBJ2-2,NA,TRBV10-3,TRBD1,CAITKQGNGELFF,TGTGCCATCACCAAACAGGGGAACGGGGAGCTGTTTTTT
TRBJ2-5,NA,TRBV11-3,NA,CASSLDTSRETQYF,TGTGCCAGCAGCTTAGATACCTCCCGCGAGACCCAGTACTTC
TRBJ1-2,NA,TRBV18,NA,CASSLKGNYGYTF,TGTGCCAGCTCACTAAAGGGTAACTATGGCTACACCTTC
TRBJ1-6,NA,TRBV6-6,NA,CASSYPESSYNSPLHF,TGTGCCAGCAGTTACCCCGAGAGCTCCTATAATTCACCCCTCCACTTT
TRBJ1-2,NA,TRBV10-1,NA,CASSDSRGNYGYTF,TGCGCCAGCAGTGACTCGAGGGGGAACTATGGCTACACCTTC
TRBJ1-2,NA,TRBV3-1/TRBV3-2,NA,CASSQKDGHYGYTF,TGTGCCAGCAGCCAAAAGGACGGTCACTATGGCTACACCTTC
TRBJ2-7,NA,TRBV29-1,NA,CSVVGGGTYEQYF,TGCAGCGTTGTTGGCGGGGGCACCTACGAGCAGTACTTC
TRBJ1-2,NA,TRBV5-4,NA,CASSSPDSNYTF,TGTGCCAGCAGCTCCCCGGACAGTAACTACACCTTC
TRBJ2-7,NA,TRBV6-2/TRBV6-3,NA,CASSPDRLEQYF,TGTGCCAGCAGCCCAGACAGGCTCGAGCAGTACTTC
TRBJ2-7,NA,TRBV20-1,NA,CSARASYEQYF,TGCAGTGCTAGAGCTAGCTACGAGCAGTACTTC
TRBJ2-3,NA,TRBV3-1/TRBV3-2,TRBD2,CASTRTSGGTDTQYF,TGTGCCAGCACCCGGACTAGCGGGGGCACAGATACGCAGTATTTT
TRBJ1-2,NA,TRBV3-1/TRBV3-2,TRBD1,CASSPSGGQESFYGYTF,TGTGCCAGCAGCCCCTCGGGGGGACAGGAGTCCTTCTATGGCTACACCTTC
TRBJ2-7,NA,TRBV7-6,TRBD1,CASSLDHSGTGGYEQYF,TGTGCCAGCAGCCTGGACCACTCCGGGACAGGGGGCTACGAGCAGTACTTC
TRBJ2-3,NA,TRBV6-5,TRBD2,CASRLAGGSDTQYF,TGTGCCAGTCGCTTAGCGGGGGGTTCAGATACGCAGTATTTT
TRBJ1-2,NA,TRBV6-6,NA,CASSYNYGYTF,TGTGCCAGCAGTTATAACTATGGCTACACCTTC
TRBJ2-4,once,TRBV6-5,NA,CASSYSGVGQQYF,TGTGCCAGCAGTTACTCGGGGGTGGGCCAGCAGTACTTC
TRBJ1-5,NA,TRBV19,NA,CASSSKGKDQPQHF,TGTGCCAGTAGTTCAAAGGGGAAAGATCAGCCCCAGCATTTT
TRBJ2-7,NA,TRBV7-8,TRBD1,CASSSTGGYEQYF,TGTGCCAGCAGCTCGACAGGGGGCTACGAGCAGTACTTC
TRBJ1-6,NA,TRBV10-3,NA,CAISEYGSSPLHF,TGTGCCATCAGTGAGTACGGAAGTTCACCCCTCCACTTT
TRBJ2-2,once,TRBV5-1,NA,CASSLGGPTGELFF,TGCGCCAGCAGCTTGGGGGGGCCGACCGGGGAGCTGTTTTTT
TRBJ1-1,NA,TRBV3-1/TRBV3-2,NA,CASSKRGVNTEAFF,TGTGCCAGCAGCAAGAGGGGAGTGAACACTGAAGCTTTCTTT
TRBJ1-1,NA,TRBV6-5,NA,CASSYGQPSNTEAFF,TGTGCCAGCAGTTACGGACAGCCCTCGAACACTGAAGCTTTCTTT
TRBJ1-1,few,TRBV2,NA,CASKEGTEAFF,TGTGCCAGCAAGGAGGGCACTGAAGCTTTCTTT
TRBJ2-7,NA,TRBV19,TRBD1,CASSTRDRNSYEQYF,TGTGCCAGTAGTACCCGGGACAGAAACTCCTACGAGCAGTACTTC
TRBJ1-1,NA,TRBV6-5,NA,CASSFAGNTEAFF,TGTGCCAGCAGCTTCGCAGGGAACACTGAAGCTTTCTTT